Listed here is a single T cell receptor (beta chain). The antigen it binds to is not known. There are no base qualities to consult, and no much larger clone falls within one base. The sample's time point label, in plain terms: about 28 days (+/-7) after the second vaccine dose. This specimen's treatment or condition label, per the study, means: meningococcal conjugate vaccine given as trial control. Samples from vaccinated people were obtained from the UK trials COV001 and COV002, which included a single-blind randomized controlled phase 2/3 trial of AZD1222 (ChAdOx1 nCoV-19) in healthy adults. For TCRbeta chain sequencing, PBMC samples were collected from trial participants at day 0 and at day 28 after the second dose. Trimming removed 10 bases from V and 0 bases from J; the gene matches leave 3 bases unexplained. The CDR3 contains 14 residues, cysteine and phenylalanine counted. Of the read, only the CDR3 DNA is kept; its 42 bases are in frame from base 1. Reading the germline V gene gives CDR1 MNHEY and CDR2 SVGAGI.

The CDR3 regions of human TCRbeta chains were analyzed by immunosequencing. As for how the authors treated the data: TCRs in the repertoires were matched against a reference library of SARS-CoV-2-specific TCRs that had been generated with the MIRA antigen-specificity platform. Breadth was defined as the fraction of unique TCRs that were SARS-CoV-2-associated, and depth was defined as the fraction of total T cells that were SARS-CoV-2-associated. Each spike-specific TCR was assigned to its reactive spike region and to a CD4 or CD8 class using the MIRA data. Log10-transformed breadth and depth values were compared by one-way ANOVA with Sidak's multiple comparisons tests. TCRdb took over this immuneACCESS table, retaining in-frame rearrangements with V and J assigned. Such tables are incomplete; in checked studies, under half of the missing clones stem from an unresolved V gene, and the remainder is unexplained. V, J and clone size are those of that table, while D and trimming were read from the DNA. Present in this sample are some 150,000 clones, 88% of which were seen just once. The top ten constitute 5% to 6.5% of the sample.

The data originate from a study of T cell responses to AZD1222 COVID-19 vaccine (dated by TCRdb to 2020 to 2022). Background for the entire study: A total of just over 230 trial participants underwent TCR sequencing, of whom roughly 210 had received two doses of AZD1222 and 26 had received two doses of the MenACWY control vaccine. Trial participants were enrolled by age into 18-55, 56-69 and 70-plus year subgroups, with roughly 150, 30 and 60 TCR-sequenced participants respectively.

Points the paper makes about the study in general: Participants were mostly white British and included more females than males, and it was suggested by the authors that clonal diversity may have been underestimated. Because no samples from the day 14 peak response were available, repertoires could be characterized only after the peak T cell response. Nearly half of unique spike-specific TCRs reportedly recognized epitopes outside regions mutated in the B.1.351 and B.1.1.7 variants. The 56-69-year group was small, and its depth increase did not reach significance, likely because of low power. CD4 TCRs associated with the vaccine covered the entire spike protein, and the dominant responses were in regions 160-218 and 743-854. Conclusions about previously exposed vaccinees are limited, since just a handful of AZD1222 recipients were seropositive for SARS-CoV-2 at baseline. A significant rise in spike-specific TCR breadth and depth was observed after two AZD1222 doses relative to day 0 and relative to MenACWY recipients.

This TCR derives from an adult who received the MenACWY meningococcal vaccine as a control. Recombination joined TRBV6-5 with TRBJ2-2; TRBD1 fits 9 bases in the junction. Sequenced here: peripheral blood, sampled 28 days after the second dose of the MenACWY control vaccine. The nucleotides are TGTGCCATCCGACAGGGGGCGAACACCGGGGAGCTGTTTTTT. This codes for CAIRQGANTGELFF.